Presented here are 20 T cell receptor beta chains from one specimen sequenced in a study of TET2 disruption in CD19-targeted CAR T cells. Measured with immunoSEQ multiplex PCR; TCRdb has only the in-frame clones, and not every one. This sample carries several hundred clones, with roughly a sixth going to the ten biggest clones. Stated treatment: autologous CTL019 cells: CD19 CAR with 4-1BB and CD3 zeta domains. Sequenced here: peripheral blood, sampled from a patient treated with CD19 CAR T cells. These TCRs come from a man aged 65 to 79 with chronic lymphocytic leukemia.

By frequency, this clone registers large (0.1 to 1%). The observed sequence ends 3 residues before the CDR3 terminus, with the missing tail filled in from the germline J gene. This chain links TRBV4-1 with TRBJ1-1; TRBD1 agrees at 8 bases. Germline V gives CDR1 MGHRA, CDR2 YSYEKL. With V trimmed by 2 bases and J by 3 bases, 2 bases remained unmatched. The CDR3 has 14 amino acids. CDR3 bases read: TGCGCCAGCAGCCAAAGACAGGGGTACACTGAA. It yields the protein CASSQRQGYTE. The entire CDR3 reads CASSQRQGYTEAFF.

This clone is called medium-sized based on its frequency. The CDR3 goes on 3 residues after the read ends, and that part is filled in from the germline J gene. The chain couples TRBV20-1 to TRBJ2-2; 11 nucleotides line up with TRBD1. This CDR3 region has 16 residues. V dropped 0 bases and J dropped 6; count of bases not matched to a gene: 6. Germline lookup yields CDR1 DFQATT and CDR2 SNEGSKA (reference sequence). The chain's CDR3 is CSARDPDRGLSGELFF. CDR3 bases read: TGCAGTGCTAGAGATCCGGACAGGGGGCTGTCCGGGGAG.

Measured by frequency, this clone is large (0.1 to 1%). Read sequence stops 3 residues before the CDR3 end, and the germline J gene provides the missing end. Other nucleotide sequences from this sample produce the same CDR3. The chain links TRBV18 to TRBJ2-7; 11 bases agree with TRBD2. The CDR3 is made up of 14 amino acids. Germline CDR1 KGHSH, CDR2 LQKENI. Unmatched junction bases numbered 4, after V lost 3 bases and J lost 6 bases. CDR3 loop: CASSPGTSGLEQYF. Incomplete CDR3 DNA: TGTGCCAGCTCACCTGGGACTAGCGGTCTCGAG.

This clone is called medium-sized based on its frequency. The sequenced part of the CDR3 DNA is TGCAGTGCGTCAGGGGCCTACGAG. This translates into CSASGAYE. The whole CDR3 is CSASGAYEQYF. The chain is built from TRBV20-1 and TRBJ2-7, with TRBD1 as a possible D gene (6 bases). The CDR3 end lies 3 residues beyond the end of the read and is filled in from the germline J gene. The CDR3 totals 11 residues. Per the germline V gene, CDR1 is DFQATT and CDR2 is SNEGSKA (reference sequence). With 6 bases removed from V and 2 bases from J, the gap between germline ends came to 8 bases.

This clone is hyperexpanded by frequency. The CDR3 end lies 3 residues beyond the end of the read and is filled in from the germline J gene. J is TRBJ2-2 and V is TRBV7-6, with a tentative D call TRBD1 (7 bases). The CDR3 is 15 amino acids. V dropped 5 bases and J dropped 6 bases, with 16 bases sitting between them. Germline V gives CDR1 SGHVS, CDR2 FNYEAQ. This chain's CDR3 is CASSQGGNVAGELFF. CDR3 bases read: TGTGCCAGCAGCCAGGGGGGTAATGTTGCCGGGGAG.

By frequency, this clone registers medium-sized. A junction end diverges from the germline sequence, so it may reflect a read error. The sequenced CDR3 bases are TGCGCCAGCAGCCAAGGAGGGGTCGATACG. Translated: CASSQGGVDT. The CDR3, in full, reads CASSQGGVDTQYF. J is TRBJ2-3 and V is TRBV4-2; possible D gene TRBD2, 6 bases. The read falls 3 residues short of the CDR3 end, and the missing part is taken from the germline J gene. Germline V gene sequence: CDR1 LGHNA, CDR2 YNFKEQ. The CDR3 consists of 13 residues.

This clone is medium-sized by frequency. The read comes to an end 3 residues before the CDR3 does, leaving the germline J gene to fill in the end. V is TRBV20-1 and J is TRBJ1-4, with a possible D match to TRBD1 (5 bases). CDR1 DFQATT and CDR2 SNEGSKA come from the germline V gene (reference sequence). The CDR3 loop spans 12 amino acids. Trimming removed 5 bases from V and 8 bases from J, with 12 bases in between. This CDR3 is CSAFIAGEKLFF. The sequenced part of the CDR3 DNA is TGCAGTGCTTTTATTGCAGGGGAAAAA.

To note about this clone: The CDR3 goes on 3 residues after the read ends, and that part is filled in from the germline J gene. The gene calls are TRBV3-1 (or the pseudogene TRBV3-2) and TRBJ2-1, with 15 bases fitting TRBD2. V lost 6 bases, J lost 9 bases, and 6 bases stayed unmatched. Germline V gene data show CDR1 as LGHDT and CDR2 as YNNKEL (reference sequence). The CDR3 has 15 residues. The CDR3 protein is CASSGLAGGLGEQFF. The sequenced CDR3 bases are TGTGCCAGCAGTGGACTAGCGGGGGGGCTGGGTGAG.

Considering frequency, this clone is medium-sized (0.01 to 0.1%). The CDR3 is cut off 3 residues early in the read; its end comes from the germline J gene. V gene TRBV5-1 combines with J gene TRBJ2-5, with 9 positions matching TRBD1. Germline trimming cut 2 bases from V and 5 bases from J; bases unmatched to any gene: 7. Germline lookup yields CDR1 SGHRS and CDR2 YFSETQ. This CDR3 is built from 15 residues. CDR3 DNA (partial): TGCGCCAGCAGCTTACAGGGGGCGCCGGAGGAGACC. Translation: CASSLQGAPEET. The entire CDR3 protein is CASSLQGAPEETQYF.

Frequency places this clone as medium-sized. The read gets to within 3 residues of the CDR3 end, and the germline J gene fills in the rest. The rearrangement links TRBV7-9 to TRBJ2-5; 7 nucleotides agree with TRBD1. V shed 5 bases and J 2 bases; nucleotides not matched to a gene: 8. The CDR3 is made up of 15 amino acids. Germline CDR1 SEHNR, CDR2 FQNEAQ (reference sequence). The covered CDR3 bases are TGTGCCAGCAGCCCCGGGACAGATTTACAAGAGACC. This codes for CASSPGTDLQET. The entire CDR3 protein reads CASSPGTDLQETQYF. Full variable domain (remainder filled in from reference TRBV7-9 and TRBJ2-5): DTGVSQNPRHKITKRGQNVTFRCDPISEHNRLYWYRQTLGQGPEFLTYFQNEAQLEKSRLLSDRFSAERPKGSFSTLEIQRTEQGDSAMYLCASSPGTDLQETQYFGPGTRLLVL.

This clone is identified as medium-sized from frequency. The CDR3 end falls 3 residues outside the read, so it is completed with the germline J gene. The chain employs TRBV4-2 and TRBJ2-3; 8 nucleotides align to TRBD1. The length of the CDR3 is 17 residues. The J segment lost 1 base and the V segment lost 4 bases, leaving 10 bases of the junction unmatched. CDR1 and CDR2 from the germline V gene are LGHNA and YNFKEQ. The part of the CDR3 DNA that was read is TGTGCCAGCAGCCCGACTCGGGACAGGACTGGCACAGATACG. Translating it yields CASSPTRDRTGTDT. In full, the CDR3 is CASSPTRDRTGTDTQYF.

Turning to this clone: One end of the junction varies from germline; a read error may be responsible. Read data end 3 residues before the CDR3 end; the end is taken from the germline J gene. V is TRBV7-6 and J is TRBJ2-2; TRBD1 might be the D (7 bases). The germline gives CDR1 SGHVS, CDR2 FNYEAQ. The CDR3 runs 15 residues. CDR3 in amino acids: CVSSQGGNVAGELFF. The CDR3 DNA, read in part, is TGTGTCAGCAGCCAGGGGGGTAATGTTGCCGGGGAG.

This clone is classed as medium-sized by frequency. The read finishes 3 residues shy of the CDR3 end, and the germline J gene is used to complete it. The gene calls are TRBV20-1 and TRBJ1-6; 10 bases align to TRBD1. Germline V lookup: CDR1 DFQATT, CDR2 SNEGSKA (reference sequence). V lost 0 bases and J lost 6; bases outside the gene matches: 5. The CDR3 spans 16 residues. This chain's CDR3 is CSARDRTGGLNSPLHF. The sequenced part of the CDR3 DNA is TGCAGTGCTAGAGATCGGACAGGGGGTCTTAATTCACCC.

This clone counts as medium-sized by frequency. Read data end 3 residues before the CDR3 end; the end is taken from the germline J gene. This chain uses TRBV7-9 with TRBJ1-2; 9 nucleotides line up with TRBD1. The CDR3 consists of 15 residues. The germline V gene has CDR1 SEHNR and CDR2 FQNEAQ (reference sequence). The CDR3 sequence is CASSLLGTGSEGYTF. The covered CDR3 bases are TGTGCCAGCAGCCTACTAGGGACAGGGAGCGAAGGC.

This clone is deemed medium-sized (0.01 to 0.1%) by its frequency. The CDR3 sequence is CASSLDMNTEAFF. The sequenced part of the CDR3 DNA is TGTGCCAGCTCACTCGACATGAACACTGAA. The V and J genes are TRBV18 and TRBJ1-1; D remains ambiguous. The observed sequence ends 3 residues before the CDR3 terminus, with the missing tail filled in from the germline J gene. V was pared by 4 bases and J by 0 bases, with 6 bases between. Germline-derived CDR1 and CDR2 are KGHSH and LQKENI. The CDR3 contains 13 residues.

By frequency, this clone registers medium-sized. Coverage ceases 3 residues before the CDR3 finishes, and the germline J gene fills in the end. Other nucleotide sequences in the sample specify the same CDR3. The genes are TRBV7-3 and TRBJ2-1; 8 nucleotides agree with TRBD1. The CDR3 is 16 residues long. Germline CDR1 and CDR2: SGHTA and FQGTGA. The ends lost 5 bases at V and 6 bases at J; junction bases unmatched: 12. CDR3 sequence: CASSPGQGRGLNEQFF. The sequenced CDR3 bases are TGTGCCAGCAGCCCAGGGCAGGGCAGGGGGCTCAATGAG.

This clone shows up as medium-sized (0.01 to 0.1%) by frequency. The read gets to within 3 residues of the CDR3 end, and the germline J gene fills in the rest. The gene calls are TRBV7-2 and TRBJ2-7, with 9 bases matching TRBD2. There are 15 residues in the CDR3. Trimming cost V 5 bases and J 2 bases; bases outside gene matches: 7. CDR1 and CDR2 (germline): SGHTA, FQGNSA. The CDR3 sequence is CASSIGVAGAYEQYF. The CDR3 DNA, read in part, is TGTGCCAGCAGCATCGGGGTAGCGGGGGCCTACGAG.

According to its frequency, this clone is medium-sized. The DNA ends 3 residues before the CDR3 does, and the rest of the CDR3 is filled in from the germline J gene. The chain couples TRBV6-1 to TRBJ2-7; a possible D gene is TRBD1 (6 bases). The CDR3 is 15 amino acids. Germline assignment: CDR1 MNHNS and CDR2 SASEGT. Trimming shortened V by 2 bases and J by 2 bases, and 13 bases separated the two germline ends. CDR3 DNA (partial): TGTGCCAGCAGTGAATATGAGACAGGAGCCTACGAG. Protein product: CASSEYETGAYE. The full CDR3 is CASSEYETGAYEQYF.

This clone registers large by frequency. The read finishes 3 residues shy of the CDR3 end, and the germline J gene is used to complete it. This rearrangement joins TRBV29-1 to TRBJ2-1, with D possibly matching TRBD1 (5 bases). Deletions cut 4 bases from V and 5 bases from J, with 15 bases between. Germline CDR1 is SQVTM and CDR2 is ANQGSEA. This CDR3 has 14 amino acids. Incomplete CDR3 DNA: TGCAGCGTTGGGCACAACGCGGACAACAATGAG. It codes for CSVGHNADNNE. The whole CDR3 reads CSVGHNADNNEQFF.

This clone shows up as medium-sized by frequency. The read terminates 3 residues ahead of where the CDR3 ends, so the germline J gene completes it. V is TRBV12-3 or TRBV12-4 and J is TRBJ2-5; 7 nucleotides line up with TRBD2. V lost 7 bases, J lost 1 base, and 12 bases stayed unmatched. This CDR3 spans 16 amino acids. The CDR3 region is CASTYDRGGAQETQYF. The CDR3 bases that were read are TGTGCCAGCACCTACGACCGCGGGGGAGCCCAAGAGACC.